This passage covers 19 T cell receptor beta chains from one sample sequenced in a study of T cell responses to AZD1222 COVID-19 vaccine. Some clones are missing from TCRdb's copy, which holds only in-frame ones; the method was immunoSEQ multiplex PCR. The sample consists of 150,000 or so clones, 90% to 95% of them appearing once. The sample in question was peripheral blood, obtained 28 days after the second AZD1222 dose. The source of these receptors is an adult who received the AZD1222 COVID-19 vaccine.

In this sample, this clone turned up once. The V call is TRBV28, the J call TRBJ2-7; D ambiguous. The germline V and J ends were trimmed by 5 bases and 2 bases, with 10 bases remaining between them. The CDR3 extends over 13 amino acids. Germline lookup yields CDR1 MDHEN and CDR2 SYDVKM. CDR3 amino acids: CASSPHPPYEQYF. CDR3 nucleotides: TGTGCCAGCAGTCCTCACCCTCCCTACGAGCAGTACTTC.

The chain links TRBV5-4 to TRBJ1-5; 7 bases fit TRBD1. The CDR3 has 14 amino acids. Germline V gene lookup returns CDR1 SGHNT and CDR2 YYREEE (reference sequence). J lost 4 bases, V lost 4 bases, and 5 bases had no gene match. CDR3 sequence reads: CASSAGGENQPQHF. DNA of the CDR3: TGTGCCAGCAGCGCAGGGGGTGAGAATCAGCCCCAGCATTTT.

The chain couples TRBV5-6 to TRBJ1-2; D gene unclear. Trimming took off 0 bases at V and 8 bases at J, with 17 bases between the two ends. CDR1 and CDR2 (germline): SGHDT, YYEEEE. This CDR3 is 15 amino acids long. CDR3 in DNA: TGTGCCAGCAGCTTGGGAAGGGTCTCGACTCAAGGCTACACCTTC. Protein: CASSLGRVSTQGYTF.

The CDR3 sequence is CASSLSGWGTRDEQYF. CDR3 coding DNA: TGTGCCAGCAGCTTGTCAGGGTGGGGCACGCGCGACGAGCAGTACTTC. The chain links TRBV13 to TRBJ2-7, with TRBD1 as a possible D gene (5 bases). This CDR3 is 16 amino acids long. The V gene lost 3 bases and the J gene lost 5 bases, with 20 bases spanning the gap. Looked up from germline, CDR1 is PRHDT and CDR2 is FYEKMQ (reference sequence).

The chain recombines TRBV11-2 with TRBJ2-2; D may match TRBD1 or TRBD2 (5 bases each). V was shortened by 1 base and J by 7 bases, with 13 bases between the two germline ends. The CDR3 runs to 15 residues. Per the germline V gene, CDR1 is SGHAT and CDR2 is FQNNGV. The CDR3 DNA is TGTGCCAGCAGCTTAGGGGGACCCGGTTTCGGGGAGCTGTTTTTT. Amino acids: CASSLGGPGFGELFF. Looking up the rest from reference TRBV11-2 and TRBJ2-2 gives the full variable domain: EAGVAQSPRYKIIEKRQSVAFWCNPISGHATLYWYQQILGQGPKLLIQFQNNGVVDDSQLPKDRFSAERLKGVDSTLKIQPAKLEDSAVYLCASSLGGPGFGELFFGEGSRLTVL.

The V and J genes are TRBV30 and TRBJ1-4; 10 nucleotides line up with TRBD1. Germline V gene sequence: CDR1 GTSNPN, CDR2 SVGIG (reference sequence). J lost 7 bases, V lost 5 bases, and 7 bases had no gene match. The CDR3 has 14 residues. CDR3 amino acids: CAWQTGGDAEKLFF. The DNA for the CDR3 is TGTGCCTGGCAGACAGGGGGCGACGCTGAAAAACTGTTTTTT.

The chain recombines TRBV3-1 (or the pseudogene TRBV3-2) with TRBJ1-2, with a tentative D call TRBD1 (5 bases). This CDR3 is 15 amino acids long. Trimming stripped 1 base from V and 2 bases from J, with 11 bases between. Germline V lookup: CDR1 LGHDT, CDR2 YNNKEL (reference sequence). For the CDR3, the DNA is TGTGCCAGCAGCCAAGGGCAGGGCCGAAACTATGGCTACACCTTC. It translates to CASSQGQGRNYGYTF.

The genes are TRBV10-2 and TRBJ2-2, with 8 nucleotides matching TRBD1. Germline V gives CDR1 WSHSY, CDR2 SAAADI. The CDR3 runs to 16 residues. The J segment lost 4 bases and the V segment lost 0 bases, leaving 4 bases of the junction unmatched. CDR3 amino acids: CASSESKDRATGELFF. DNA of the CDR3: TGCGCCAGCAGTGAGTCGAAGGACAGGGCCACCGGGGAGCTGTTTTTT.

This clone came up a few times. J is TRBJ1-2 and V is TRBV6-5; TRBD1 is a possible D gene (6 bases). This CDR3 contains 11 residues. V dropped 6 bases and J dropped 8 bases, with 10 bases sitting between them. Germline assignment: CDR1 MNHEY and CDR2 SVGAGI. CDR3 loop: CASSQGRGYTF. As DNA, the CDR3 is TGTGCCAGCAGCCAGGGGAGGGGCTACACCTTC.

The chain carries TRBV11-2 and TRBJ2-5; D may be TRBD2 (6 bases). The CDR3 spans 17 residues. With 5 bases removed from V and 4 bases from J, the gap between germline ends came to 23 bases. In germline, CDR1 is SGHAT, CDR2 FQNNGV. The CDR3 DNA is TGTGCCAGCAGCCCAAACCCCAGACTAGACCCTCCAGAGACCCAGTACTTC. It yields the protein CASSPNPRLDPPETQYF.

The CDR3 bases are TGTGCCAGCAGCGCAAACTTAGTTCGCACCGGGGAGCTGTTTTTT. It encodes CASSANLVRTGELFF. V usage is TRBV7-2 and J usage is TRBJ2-2; D not certain. The V end lost 5 bases, the J end lost 4 bases, and 14 bases lay between the germline ends. The germline V gene encodes CDR1 SGHTA and CDR2 FQGNSA. The CDR3 is 15 residues long. The variable domain in full, completed from reference TRBV7-2 and TRBJ2-2, reads GAGVSQSPSNKVTEKGKDVELRCDPISGHTALYWYRQSLGQGLEFLIYFQGNSAPDKSGLPSDRFSAERTGGSVSTLTIQRTQQEDSAVYLCASSANLVRTGELFFGEGSRLTVL.

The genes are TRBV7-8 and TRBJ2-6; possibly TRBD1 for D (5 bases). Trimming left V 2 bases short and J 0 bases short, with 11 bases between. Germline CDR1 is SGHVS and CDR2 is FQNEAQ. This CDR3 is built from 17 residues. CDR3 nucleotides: TGTGCCAGCAGCTTACGTTGGGGCGGCTCTGGGGCCAACGTCCTGACTTTC. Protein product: CASSLRWGGSGANVLTF.

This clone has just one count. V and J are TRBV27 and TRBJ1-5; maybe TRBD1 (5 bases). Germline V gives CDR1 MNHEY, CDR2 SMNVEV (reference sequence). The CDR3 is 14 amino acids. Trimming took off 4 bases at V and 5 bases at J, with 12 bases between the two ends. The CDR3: CASSYGSGYQPQHF. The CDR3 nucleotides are TGTGCCAGCAGTTATGGTTCAGGGTATCAGCCCCAGCATTTT.

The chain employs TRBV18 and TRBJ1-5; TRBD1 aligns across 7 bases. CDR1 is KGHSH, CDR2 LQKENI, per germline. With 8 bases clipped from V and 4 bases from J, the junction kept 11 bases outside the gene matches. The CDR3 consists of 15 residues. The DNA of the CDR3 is TGTGCCAGCAACCCAGAGACAGGGCTAAATCAGCCCCAGCATTTT. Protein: CASNPETGLNQPQHF.

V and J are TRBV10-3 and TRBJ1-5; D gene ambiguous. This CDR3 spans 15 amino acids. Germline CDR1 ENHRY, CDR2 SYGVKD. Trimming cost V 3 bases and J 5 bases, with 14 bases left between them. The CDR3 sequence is CAISDGDVEYQPQHF. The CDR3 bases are TGTGCCATCAGTGATGGAGATGTCGAATATCAGCCCCAGCATTTT.

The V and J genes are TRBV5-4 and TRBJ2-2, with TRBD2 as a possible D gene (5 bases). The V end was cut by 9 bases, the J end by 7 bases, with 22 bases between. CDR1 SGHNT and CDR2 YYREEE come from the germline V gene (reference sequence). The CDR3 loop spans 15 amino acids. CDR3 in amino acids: CATAEVYNSGGELFF. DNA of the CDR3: TGTGCCACCGCGGAGGTTTATAATTCGGGCGGGGAGCTGTTTTTT.

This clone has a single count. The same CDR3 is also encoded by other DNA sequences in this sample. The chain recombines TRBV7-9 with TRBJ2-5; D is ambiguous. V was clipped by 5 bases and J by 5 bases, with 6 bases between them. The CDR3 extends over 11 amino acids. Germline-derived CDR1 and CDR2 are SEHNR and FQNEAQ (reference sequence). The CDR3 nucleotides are TGTGCCAGCAGCCCCTCGGAGACCCAGTACTTC. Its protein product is CASSPSETQYF.

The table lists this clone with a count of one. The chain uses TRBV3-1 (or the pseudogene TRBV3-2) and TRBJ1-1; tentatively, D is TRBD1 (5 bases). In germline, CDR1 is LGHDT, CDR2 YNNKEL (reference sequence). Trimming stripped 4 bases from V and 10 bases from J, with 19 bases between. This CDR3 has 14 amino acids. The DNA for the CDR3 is TGTGCCAGCAGCCCCACTTCAAACCACGGGGGAGCTTTCTTT. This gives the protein CASSPTSNHGGAFF.

CDR3 sequence reads: CASSPPVNTEAFF. The CDR3 DNA sequence: TGTGCCAGCTCACCACCTGTGAACACTGAAGCTTTCTTT. The rearrangement uses TRBV18 and TRBJ1-1; no clear D gene. Germline CDR1 reads KGHSH; CDR2 reads LQKENI. V lost 0 bases and J 0 bases, leaving 2 bases between the germline ends. The CDR3 sequence is 13 residues long.